These 11 T cell receptor beta chains were all obtained from the same sample, sequenced in a study of regulatory T cells in long-lasting Graves disease. Researchers made TCR beta libraries by using iRepertoire HTBI primers and running Arm-PCR on CDR3 regions. From the multiplex PCR reads, TCRdb called clonotypes with MiXCR, one entry per CDR3 protein. The sample consists of just over 600,000 distinct CDR3 sequences, roughly 16% of them appearing once. Time point described: newly diagnosed GD, antithyroid drugs for less than 3 months. PBMCs were the source of the RNA used for TCR sequencing. This sample was shared with a second study, whose subject was T cells in Graves' hyperthyroidism and ophthalmopathy.

Sequenced material: peripheral blood mononuclear cells (PBMCs), taken at new diagnosis, from a patient treated with antithyroid drugs. The source is a woman aged 25 to 39 with Graves disease.

This clonotype was recorded at least ten times. This chain uses TRBV7-6 with TRBJ2-7; no clear D gene. The V and J ends lost 4 bases and 4 bases respectively, with 11 bases between them. Germline V gene data show CDR1 as SGHVS and CDR2 as FNYEAQ. This CDR3 contains 13 residues. DNA of the CDR3: TGTGCCAGCAGCTATCGACTCGCGTACGAGCAGTACTTC. Its translation: CASSYRLAYEQYF.

This clonotype has a handful of counts. V gene TRBV3-1 combines with J gene TRBJ2-3, with D unclear. V lost 0 bases, J lost 8 bases, and 12 bases lay in between. This CDR3 comprises 14 residues. Germline CDR1 reads LGHDT; CDR2 reads YNNKEL (reference sequence). The CDR3 DNA reads TGTGCCAGCAGCCAAGAAGTGGCTAGAACTACGCAGTATTTT. It encodes CASSQEVARTTQYF.

This clonotype has a count of ten or more. V gene TRBV7-2 combines with J gene TRBJ2-1; no firm D call. This CDR3 is built from 13 residues. Germline V gene lookup returns CDR1 SGHTA and CDR2 FQGNSA. The V gene lost 4 bases and the J gene lost 2 bases, with 6 bases spanning the gap. CDR3: CASSSLTYNEQFF. CDR3 nucleotides: TGTGCCAGCAGCTCCCTTACCTACAATGAGCAGTTCTTC.

In this sample, this clonotype turned up a few times. The chain links TRBV28 to TRBJ2-5; TRBD2 is a possible D gene (7 bases). Germline values: CDR1 MDHEN, CDR2 SYDVKM. V shed 7 bases and J shed 4 bases, with 22 bases lying between them. The CDR3 runs to 16 residues. The CDR3 here is CASTLRGQQKVETQYF. CDR3 sequence (DNA): TGTGCCAGCACCCTGCGGGGGCAGCAGAAGGTAGAGACCCAGTACTTC.

The table lists this clonotype with many counts. The chain is built from TRBV7-2 and TRBJ2-7; a weak D match, TRBD2 (6 bases). V dropped 5 bases and J dropped 2 bases, with 13 bases sitting between them. Germline assignment: CDR1 SGHTA and CDR2 FQGNSA. The CDR3 has 14 amino acids. The CDR3 sequence is CASSRSGGTYEQYF. The DNA for the CDR3 is TGTGCCAGCAGCCGTAGCGGAGGTACCTACGAGCAGTACTTC.

V gene TRBV7-9 combines with J gene TRBJ1-2; weak D call: TRBD1 (6 bases). The length of the CDR3 is 16 residues. Per the germline V gene, CDR1 is SEHNR and CDR2 is FQNEAQ (reference sequence). The ends were cut back, 1 base at V and 0 bases at J, with 12 bases in the middle. CDR3 loop: CASSLGTGTSNYGYTF. The CDR3 bases are TGTGCCAGCAGCTTAGGTACAGGGACCTCTAACTATGGCTACACCTTC.

In its sample, this clonotype was seen many times. This chain links TRBV11-2 with TRBJ2-5; either TRBD1 or TRBD2 may supply D (5 bases each). CDR3 length: 16 amino acids. CDR1 is SGHAT, CDR2 FQNNGV, per germline. V lost 5 bases to trimming and J lost 4 bases, with 20 bases between them. CDR3 in DNA: TGTGCCAGCAGCAAATCGTCCGGGACGGCAATAGAGACCCAGTACTTC. Its translation is CASSKSSGTAIETQYF.

As to this clonotype: The likely explanation is a read error, given a far larger clone one base away. The genes are TRBV7-9 and TRBJ1-4; D gene uncertain. The CDR3 spans 15 residues. CDR1 SEHNR and CDR2 FQNEAQ come from the germline V gene (reference sequence). The V end lost 4 bases, the J end lost 7 bases, and 16 bases lay between the germline ends. DNA of the CDR3: TGTGCCAGCAGCTCCCGGGGAAGGGCTGGTGAAAAACTGTTTTTT. Translated: CASSSRGRAGEKLFF.

The sample holds a few counts of this clonotype. The J gene is TRBJ1-5, the V gene TRBV7-9; possible D gene TRBD1, 5 bases. V was trimmed by 5 bases and J by 5 bases, leaving 16 bases between them. The CDR3 is made up of 15 amino acids. CDR1 is SEHNR and CDR2 is FQNEAQ in the germline V gene (reference sequence). CDR3 in amino acids: CASSTAGIMDQPQHF. CDR3 DNA sequence: TGTGCCAGCAGCACGGCAGGGATTATGGATCAGCCCCAGCATTTT.

This clonotype has ten or more counts. CDR3 amino acids: CASSPGGVGELFF. CDR3 nucleotides: TGTGCCAGCAGCCCCGGAGGGGTAGGGGAGCTGTTTTTT. The J gene is TRBJ2-2, the V gene TRBV7-3; tentative D call: TRBD2 (6 bases). This CDR3 has 13 residues. Germline CDR1 and CDR2: SGHTA and FQGTGA. Trimming stripped 5 bases from V and 8 bases from J, with 12 bases between.

This chain uses TRBV5-6 with TRBJ2-4, with unresolved D. CDR1 and CDR2 (germline): SGHDT, YYEEEE. The CDR3 sequence is 11 residues long. Trimming removed 0 bases from V and 15 bases from J, with 10 bases in between. CDR3 region: CASSLGAFWYF. The CDR3 DNA reads as TGTGCCAGCAGCTTGGGAGCCTTTTGGTACTTC.